This T cell receptor beta chain stems from a study of regulatory T cells in long-lasting Graves disease. The CDR3 is made up of 16 amino acids. Germline V lookup: CDR1 SEHNR, CDR2 FQNEAQ (reference sequence). CDR3-region Arm-PCR and iRepertoire HTBI primers produced the TCR beta libraries. TCRdb reprocessed the multiplex PCR reads via MiXCR and lists one record per CDR3 protein. The data show hundreds of thousands of distinct CDR3 sequences, about 13% seen once. On this clonotype itself: It may be a read error: a sequence one base away is much more abundant.

Sample time point: newly diagnosed GD, antithyroid drugs for less than 3 months. Extracted RNA from PBMCs served as the source of the TCR library. These data also formed part of another study, on T cells in Graves' hyperthyroidism and ophthalmopathy.

The TCR was taken from a man between 25 and 39 years old with Graves disease. The chain uses TRBV7-9 and TRBJ1-1; D remains unclear. The input for sequencing was peripheral blood mononuclear cells (PBMCs), taken at new diagnosis, from a patient treated with antithyroid drugs. CDR3 protein: CASSLAANRKNTDAFF. The CDR3 DNA reads TGTGCCAGCAGCTTGGCGGCAAACCGAAAGAACACTGACGCTTTCTTT.